Below, 28 T cell receptor beta chains from the same sample are listed, as sequenced in a study of blood T cell repertoires in COVID-19. Clones were read by immunoSEQ multiplex PCR, and TCRdb kept only the in-frame ones, dropping some. Among 50,000 to 60,000 clones listed, around nine tenths were seen once. Sequenced material: peripheral blood. The receptors here all came from a man aged 60 to 69 with active COVID-19.

The CDR3 region is CASIDRPISYEQYF. CDR3 DNA: TGCGCCAGCATTGACAGGCCGATATCCTACGAGCAGTACTTC. The V call is TRBV5-1, the J call TRBJ2-7, with D possibly TRBD1 on 6 matching bases. The V end was cut by 6 bases, the J end by 1 base, with 14 bases between. From germline, CDR1 is SGHRS and CDR2 YFSETQ. There are 14 residues in the CDR3.

The CDR3 nucleotides are TGTGCCAGCACCCCCCTAGCGGGAGGAAGCGACGAGCAGTACTTC. It specifies CASTPLAGGSDEQYF. The J gene is TRBJ2-7, the V gene TRBV6-5, with 11 bases identical to TRBD2. The CDR3 consists of 15 residues. The trim removed 7 bases at V and 5 bases at J, leaving 10 bases unmatched. Germline V gives CDR1 MNHEY, CDR2 SVGAGI.

The V gene is TRBV19, the J gene TRBJ1-1, with 8 bases identical to TRBD1. Germline V lookup: CDR1 LNHDA, CDR2 SQIVND (reference sequence). This CDR3 is 15 amino acids long. With V trimmed by 7 bases and J by 4 bases, 11 bases remained unmatched. The CDR3 loop reads CASKGGQGGSTEAFF. Written as DNA, the CDR3 is TGTGCCAGTAAAGGAGGACAGGGAGGGAGCACTGAAGCTTTCTTT.

The genes are TRBV6-5 and TRBJ1-1; D call uncertain. The V gene's germline CDR1 is MNHEY and CDR2 SVGAGI. The CDR3 is made up of 15 amino acids. Trimming shortened V by 0 bases and J by 1 base, and 9 bases separated the two germline ends. CDR3 residues: CASSYSSRENTEAFF. CDR3 in DNA: TGTGCCAGCAGTTACTCGAGTCGGGAGAACACTGAAGCTTTCTTT.

The CDR3 sequence: CSARENEQFF. CDR3 in DNA: TGCAGTGCTAGGGAGAATGAGCAGTTCTTC. This chain links TRBV20-1 with TRBJ2-1, with unresolved D. CDR1 is DFQATT and CDR2 is SNEGSKA in the germline V gene (reference sequence). V dropped 3 bases and J dropped 7 bases, with 4 bases sitting between them. The CDR3 totals 10 residues.

The genes are TRBV3-1 (or the pseudogene TRBV3-2) and TRBJ2-1, with D tentatively TRBD2 (6 bases). Germline V gene lookup returns CDR1 LGHDT and CDR2 YNNKEL (reference sequence). The germline V and J ends were trimmed by 1 base and 7 bases, with 20 bases remaining between them. The CDR3 loop spans 17 amino acids. The CDR3 here is CASSQAVVASASNEQFF. The CDR3 DNA reads TGTGCCAGCAGCCAAGCCGTAGTGGCTAGCGCTTCGAATGAGCAGTTCTTC.

This rearrangement joins TRBV11-2 to TRBJ2-4, with 8 bases aligning to TRBD1. The CDR3 has 11 amino acids. With 4 bases clipped from V and 15 bases from J, the junction kept 5 bases outside the gene matches. Germline CDR1 reads SGHAT; CDR2 reads FQNNGV. CDR3 region: CASSSGQGAYF. CDR3 in DNA: TGTGCCAGCAGCTCTGGACAGGGAGCGTACTTC.

The V and J genes are TRBV19 and TRBJ2-2, with 12 bases fitting TRBD2. The J segment lost 6 bases and the V segment lost 4 bases, leaving 6 bases of the junction unmatched. In germline, CDR1 is LNHDA, CDR2 SQIVND (reference sequence). This CDR3 region has 16 residues. CDR3 bases: TGTGCCAGTAGTAAGGCTAGCGGGAGGGCCGCCGGGGAGCTGTTTTTT. Translating it yields CASSKASGRAAGELFF.

The CDR3 reads CSTGVEGDYGYTF. CDR3 DNA sequence: TGCAGCACGGGAGTCGAGGGTGACTATGGCTACACCTTC. The chain combines TRBV29-1 with TRBJ1-2; D is unresolved. The CDR3 runs to 13 residues. Germline V gene lookup returns CDR1 SQVTM and CDR2 ANQGSEA. V shed 8 bases and J shed 3 bases, with 16 bases lying between them.

The CDR3 region is CAISETGTGILSYGYTF. For the CDR3, the DNA is TGTGCCATCAGTGAGACCGGGACAGGGATATTATCCTATGGCTACACCTTC. The V and J genes are TRBV10-3 and TRBJ1-2, with 9 bases that match TRBD1. Germline CDR1 and CDR2: ENHRY and SYGVKD. The CDR3 length is 17 residues. Losses at the gene ends were 2 bases for V and 4 bases for J; bases not matched to a gene: 11.

V usage is TRBV6-5 and J usage is TRBJ1-5, with 8 nucleotides matching TRBD1. CDR1 MNHEY and CDR2 SVGAGI come from the germline V gene. This CDR3 contains 15 residues. Germline trimming cut 0 bases from V and 5 bases from J; bases unmatched to any gene: 3. CDR3 bases: TGTGCCAGCAGTTACTCAGCCAGGGGGCATCAGCCCCAGCATTTT. Translated: CASSYSARGHQPQHF.

The J gene is TRBJ2-7, the V gene TRBV4-1; no clear D gene. Between the trimmed V and J ends, which lost 0 bases and 6 bases, there was a span of 9 bases. Germline values: CDR1 MGHRA, CDR2 YSYEKL. This CDR3 is built from 13 residues. CDR3 in amino acids: CASSQEMVAEQYF. The CDR3 region has the DNA TGCGCCAGCAGCCAAGAAATGGTAGCCGAGCAGTACTTC.

V gene TRBV11-3 combines with J gene TRBJ2-2; no clear D gene. The CDR3 has 12 residues. Between the trimmed V and J ends, which lost 1 base and 7 bases, there was a span of 4 bases. Germline V gene sequence: CDR1 SGHNT, CDR2 YENEEA. DNA for the CDR3: TGTGCCAGCAGCTTAGGAGACGGGGAGCTGTTTTTT. Translating it yields CASSLGDGELFF.

This chain links TRBV5-1 with TRBJ2-7; unclear D gene. The germline gives CDR1 SGHRS, CDR2 YFSETQ. Trimming removed 0 bases from V and 0 bases from J, with 10 bases in between. There are 15 residues in the CDR3. The CDR3 region is CASSLDYRSSYEQYF. The DNA of the CDR3 is TGCGCCAGCAGCTTGGACTACCGGAGCTCCTACGAGCAGTACTTC.

CDR3 protein: CASSFDSPFGYTF. The CDR3 bases are TGTGCCAGCAGTTTCGACAGCCCATTTGGCTACACCTTC. J is TRBJ1-2 and V is TRBV12-3 or TRBV12-4, with D perhaps matching TRBD1 (5 bases). Trimming left V 3 bases short and J 7 bases short, with 12 bases between. The CDR3 length is 13 residues.

The V gene is TRBV27, the J gene TRBJ2-7; D unresolved. CDR1 is MNHEY and CDR2 is SMNVEV in the germline V gene (reference sequence). V dropped 3 bases and J dropped 3 bases, with 12 bases sitting between them. The CDR3 is 14 amino acids. Here the CDR3 DNA reads TGTGCCAGCAGTTTCGGAGACTCTTTCTACGAGCAGTACTTC. Encoded protein: CASSFGDSFYEQYF.

The chain carries TRBV15 and TRBJ1-5; perhaps TRBD1 as D (5 bases). The CDR3 totals 12 residues. V was trimmed by 2 bases and J by 8 bases, leaving 7 bases between them. Germline assignment: CDR1 LNHNV and CDR2 YYDKDF (reference sequence). The CDR3 nucleotides are TGTGCCACCAGCAGACAGGGCGAGCCCCAGCATTTT. It translates to CATSRQGEPQHF.

In its sample, this clone was seen a few times. The chain is built from TRBV3-1 (or the pseudogene TRBV3-2) and TRBJ2-2; TRBD2 is a possible D gene (5 bases). The germline V and J ends were trimmed by 1 base and 6 bases, with 9 bases remaining between them. Germline CDR1 is LGHDT and CDR2 is YNNKEL (reference sequence). This CDR3 is 14 amino acids long. The CDR3 region is CASSQGGAAGELFF. The CDR3 DNA is TGTGCCAGCAGCCAAGGGGGAGCGGCCGGGGAGCTGTTTTTT.

This rearrangement joins TRBV29-1 to TRBJ2-2; 10 bases fit TRBD2. CDR1 is SQVTM, CDR2 ANQGSEA, per germline. This CDR3 has 14 residues. V was clipped by 3 bases and J by 6 bases; unmatched bases: 4. This chain's CDR3 is CSVEEREGAGELFF. The CDR3 coding sequence is TGCAGCGTTGAGGAGCGGGAGGGAGCCGGGGAGCTGTTTTTT.

The chain uses TRBV9 and TRBJ1-1, with 7 nucleotides matching TRBD1. The CDR3 is made up of 14 amino acids. Germline CDR1 is SGDLS and CDR2 is YYNGEE. V dropped 3 bases and J dropped 5; count of bases not matched to a gene: 7. CDR3 sequence: CASSGRQGPTEAFF. CDR3 nucleotide sequence: TGTGCCAGCAGCGGACGACAGGGCCCGACTGAAGCTTTCTTT.

The chain is built from TRBV6-5 and TRBJ2-7; 8 bases agree with TRBD2. Per germline, CDR1 MNHEY and CDR2 SVGAGI. The CDR3 consists of 14 residues. With V trimmed by 4 bases and J by 2 bases, 4 bases remained unmatched. Here the CDR3 DNA reads TGTGCCAGCAGTTTATATAGCGGGACCTACGAGCAGTACTTC. It yields the protein CASSLYSGTYEQYF.

The V and J genes are TRBV12-5 and TRBJ2-1; TRBD1 matches at 9 bases. Germline V lookup: CDR1 LGHNT, CDR2 FRNRAP. J gave up 7 bases and V 6 bases, and 19 bases lay outside the gene matches. This CDR3 has 18 amino acids. CDR3 protein: CASGLLSLRDRVKNEQFF. CDR3 DNA sequence: TGTGCTAGTGGCCTACTATCCCTACGGGACAGGGTTAAAAATGAGCAGTTCTTC. The variable domain in full, with the rest retrieved from reference TRBV12-5 and TRBJ2-1, is DARVTQTPRHKVTEMGQEVTMRCQPILGHNTVFWYRQTMMQGLELLAYFRNRAPLDDSGMPKDRFSAEMPDATLATLKIQPSEPRDSAVYFCASGLLSLRDRVKNEQFFGPGTRLTVL.

The CDR3 bases are TGTGCCAGCTCAATCGGACTAGCCGAATCGCAGTATTTT. The encoded protein is CASSIGLAESQYF. This chain joins TRBV18 and TRBJ2-3; 8 bases fit TRBD2. There are 13 residues in the CDR3. V shed 5 bases and J 10 bases; nucleotides not matched to a gene: 8. Germline lookup yields CDR1 KGHSH and CDR2 LQKENI.

This clone was counted once. This chain joins TRBV27 and TRBJ2-1, with TRBD1 identical over 10 bases. The V gene's germline CDR1 is MNHEY and CDR2 SMNVEV (reference sequence). CDR3 length equals 14 residues. The junction had 5 bases not matched to a gene; V was cut back by 9 bases and J by 3 bases. The CDR3 here is CASSRDRGYNEQFF. The CDR3 region has the DNA TGTGCCAGTTCCCGGGACAGGGGCTACAATGAGCAGTTCTTC.

This chain connects TRBV20-1 to TRBJ1-6; D gene uncertain. The V end lost 3 bases, the J end lost 3 bases, and 6 bases lay between the germline ends. This CDR3 region has 13 residues. Germline V gives CDR1 DFQATT, CDR2 SNEGSKA (reference sequence). The CDR3 sequence: CSASDGYNSPLHF. The CDR3 nucleotides read TGCAGTGCTAGTGACGGCTATAATTCACCCCTCCACTTT.

V and J are TRBV14 and TRBJ2-7; D is perhaps TRBD2 (5 bases). With 0 bases removed from V and 2 bases from J, the gap between germline ends came to 20 bases. In germline, CDR1 is SGHDN, CDR2 FVKESK. There are 18 residues in the CDR3. CDR3 protein: CASSQEERGSTVPYEQYF. DNA for the CDR3: TGTGCCAGCAGCCAAGAGGAACGAGGGTCCACAGTCCCCTACGAGCAGTACTTC.

The chain couples TRBV12-1 to TRBJ1-2; the table's D call, TRBD1, has no DNA check behind it. TRBV12-1 is a pseudogene locus. The CDR3 totals 15 residues. The CDR3 reads CASSSAPTGGLGYTF. In DNA, the CDR3 is TGTGCCAGCAGCTCCGCCCCGACAGGGGGTCTAGGCTACACCTTC.

This chain uses TRBV11-3 with TRBJ2-3, with D perhaps matching TRBD1 (6 bases). In germline, CDR1 is SGHNT, CDR2 YENEEA. The CDR3 has 20 residues. Trimming stripped 4 bases from V and 0 bases from J, with 26 bases between. The CDR3 DNA sequence: TGTGCCAGCAGCTCGCCAGACAGGTCCACGAGAAGATTTAGCACAGATACGCAGTATTTT. Its translation is CASSSPDRSTRRFSTDTQYF.